The subject of this entry is one T cell receptor beta chain. This clone was counted a single time. Its antigen is still unknown. Per-base qualities were not stored, and no clone one base away is much larger. The sample comes from a study of blood T cell repertoires in COVID-19 (dated by TCRdb to 2018 to 2020). Notes on the research overall: Collaborator samples came from the United States, Italy and Spain and covered acute and convalescent phases of COVID-19. A de-identified subject ID, COVID-19 status, age in years and sex were almost always included in the sample metadata. A freely available public database, intended as a resource for researchers studying the immune response to SARS-CoV-2, is where the repertoires were released. The samples were drawn from the first 160 participants of the ongoing ImmuneRACE study and from 1,254 subjects provided by 6 global collaborators. Subjects who had been exposed to COVID-19, were actively infected with it, or had recovered from it provided the deeply sampled blood TCRbeta repertoires that made up the dataset. HLA class I and class II types, where available, came from metadata supplied by the sample provider rather than from assay-based typing. The material from the prospective study consisted of cDNA or gDNA derived from T cells, B-cell-depleted T cells, or PBMCs. Study-wide findings and limitations: Clinical and demographic metadata were provided uncurated, with the amount varying by source and participant.

Whole blood was collected in K2EDTA tubes by collaborating institutions according to the institutions' own protocols. For TCRbeta analysis, collaborator samples were shipped as frozen whole blood, as isolated PBMCs, or as DNA extracted from either sample type. As encoded in the germline V gene, CDR1 is MNHEY while CDR2 is SVGAGI. There are 15 amino acids in the CDR3, from cysteine to phenylalanine inclusive. The sequence is cut down to CDR3 DNA, 45 bases in frame from base 1. Trimming costs V 7 bases and J 5 bases, and their ends lie 21 bases apart. The immunoSEQ Assay, a bias-controlled multiplex PCR, was used to amplify TCRbeta CDR3 regions from genomic DNA. Processing in the source paper ran as follows. Nucleated cell counts per sample were estimated from amplification of reference gene primers within the assay. To quantify the absolute abundance of each unique TCRbeta CDR3 rearrangement, sequence reads were collapsed and filtered. For each sample, productive Simpson clonality was calculated as the square root of Simpson's diversity index across productive rearrangements. TCRdb holds this immuneACCESS table with in-frame rearrangements only. Some clones are missing; in checked studies, unresolved V genes explain under half, and the rest has no known cause. The V and J calls and the clone size are those of that table, but D and trimming were determined from the DNA. Recorded for this sample are a few hundred thousand clones; about 85% of them occurred a single time. The top ten hold roughly 3.4% of the sample.

This chain is built from TRBV6-5 and TRBJ2-7; the D gene cannot be resolved reliably. The source is a woman aged 18-35 years with acute or convalescent COVID-19. Sample: peripheral blood. CDR3 protein: CASTLTRLATHEQYF. The bases read TGTGCCAGCACCCTTACCAGGCTGGCGACCCACGAGCAGTACTTC.